These 25 T cell receptor beta chains were sequenced from one sample in a study of Ad26.COV2.S vaccination and SARS-CoV-2 variants. TCRdb's copy holds only in-frame clones and misses some; the assay was immunoSEQ multiplex PCR. The data show more than 150,000 clones, roughly nine tenths seen once. Sequencing used peripheral blood, obtained after recovery from COVID-19. The receptors were sampled from a human donor who had recovered from COVID-19.

The chain has TRBV28 and TRBJ2-3; D is perhaps TRBD2 (5 bases). Trimming left V 6 bases short and J 2 bases short, with 12 bases between. Germline V lookup: CDR1 MDHEN, CDR2 SYDVKM. The CDR3 is 14 residues long. The CDR3 nucleotides are TGTGCCAGCAGGGCTGGCGGGTTCACAGATACGCAGTATTTT. Translation: CASRAGGFTDTQYF.

V gene TRBV30 combines with J gene TRBJ2-3; 7 bases fit TRBD2. V was pared by 0 bases and J by 2 bases, with 8 bases of the junction left unmatched. The V gene's germline CDR1 is GTSNPN and CDR2 SVGIG (reference sequence). The CDR3 runs to 16 residues. Here the CDR3 reads CAWSVLGGGDTDTQYF. The CDR3 coding sequence is TGTGCCTGGAGTGTTTTGGGGGGGGGTGACACAGATACGCAGTATTTT.

J is TRBJ2-1 and V is TRBV11-2; D is uncertain. CDR1 and CDR2 (germline): SGHAT, FQNNGV. CDR3 length: 16 amino acids. Trimming left V 6 bases short and J 0 bases short, with 15 bases between. CDR3 bases: TGTGCCAGCAGGCCCCGACTTGCCTCCTCCTACAATGAGCAGTTCTTC. This sequence encodes CASRPRLASSYNEQFF.

The chain links TRBV2 to TRBJ2-3; 7 bases align to TRBD1. Germline CDR1 is SNHLY and CDR2 is FYNNEI. The CDR3 is made up of 15 amino acids. The ends lost 1 base at V and 3 bases at J; junction bases unmatched: 4. The CDR3 DNA follows: TGTGCCAGCAGTGAAGACAGGGGCTGGACAGATACGCAGTATTTT. This encodes CASSEDRGWTDTQYF.

This chain joins TRBV2 and TRBJ1-2; 7 nucleotides agree with TRBD1. The J segment lost 5 bases and the V segment lost 6 bases, leaving 12 bases of the junction unmatched. The CDR3 covers 15 residues. Germline V CDR1 and CDR2: SNHLY, FYNNEI. The chain's CDR3 is CASRTEGGAGYGYTF. As DNA, the CDR3 is TGTGCCAGCAGAACCGAAGGGGGCGCTGGGTATGGCTACACCTTC.

The chain uses TRBV2 and TRBJ1-1; D call uncertain. Trimming pared 6 bases from V and 0 bases from J, leaving 8 bases between. CDR1 and CDR2 (germline): SNHLY, FYNNEI. The CDR3 extends over 13 amino acids. For the CDR3, the DNA is TGTGCCAGCAGACCCGACGTGAACACTGAAGCTTTCTTT. This encodes CASRPDVNTEAFF.

This clone was recorded only once. This chain uses TRBV2 with TRBJ2-5; the D gene is possibly TRBD2 (6 bases). V lost 1 base and J lost 4, with 10 bases in between. The germline V gene has CDR1 SNHLY and CDR2 FYNNEI. The CDR3 is 14 residues long. The CDR3 loop is CASSEGGGPETQYF. CDR3 nucleotide sequence: TGTGCCAGCAGTGAAGGGGGAGGTCCAGAGACCCAGTACTTC.

V and J are TRBV2 and TRBJ1-2, with D possibly TRBD1 on 5 matching bases. V shed 7 bases and J shed 4 bases, with 19 bases lying between them. This CDR3 is built from 15 residues. Germline assignment: CDR1 SNHLY and CDR2 FYNNEI. CDR3 bases: TGTGCCAGCACCCCCGATCGAGGGACGTCCTATGGCTACACCTTC. Translation: CASTPDRGTSYGYTF. Combining the CDR3 with reference TRBV2 and TRBJ1-2 gives the whole variable domain EPEVTQTPSHQVTQMGQEVILRCVPISNHLYFYWYRQILGQKVEFLVSFYNNEISEKSEIFDDQFSVERPDGSNFTLKIRSTKLEDSAMYFCASTPDRGTSYGYTFGSGTRLTVV.

The sample holds many counts of this clone. This rearrangement joins TRBV20-1 to TRBJ2-1; 8 bases map to TRBD2. CDR1 is DFQATT, CDR2 SNEGSKA, per germline (reference sequence). The length of the CDR3 is 11 residues. J was trimmed by 6 bases and V by 8 bases; bases with no gene match: 3. The CDR3 spells CSSGTSNEQFF. The CDR3 DNA follows: TGCAGTTCCGGGACTAGCAATGAGCAGTTCTTC.

The V gene is TRBV27, the J gene TRBJ2-3; D might be TRBD2 (6 bases). Germline V gene data show CDR1 as MNHEY and CDR2 as SMNVEV (reference sequence). CDR3 length: 14 residues. V gave up 2 bases and J gave up 4 bases, with 10 bases separating them. The chain's CDR3 is CASSLTRGADTQYF. The CDR3 coding sequence is TGTGCCAGCAGTTTAACGCGGGGCGCAGATACGCAGTATTTT.

V and J are TRBV11-3 and TRBJ2-7; 7 nucleotides line up with TRBD1. Germline V gene data show CDR1 as SGHNT and CDR2 as YENEEA. V lost 6 bases and J lost 6; bases outside the gene matches: 2. The CDR3 is 11 amino acids. The CDR3 sequence: CASSSGGEQYF. As DNA, the CDR3 is TGTGCCAGCAGTTCAGGGGGCGAGCAGTACTTC.

This chain joins TRBV6-5 and TRBJ1-2; 11 bases match TRBD1. CDR1 is MNHEY and CDR2 is SVGAGI in the germline V gene. This CDR3 spans 15 amino acids. The V segment lost 5 bases and the J segment 2 bases; nucleotides outside the gene matches: 4. DNA of the CDR3: TGTGCCAGCAGTCGTGGGACAGGGGGGAACTATGGCTACACCTTC. Residues: CASSRGTGGNYGYTF.

The rearrangement links TRBV5-1 to TRBJ1-4, with a weak D call TRBD1 (5 bases). This CDR3 has 14 residues. Germline CDR1 and CDR2: SGHRS and YFSETQ. Trimming left V 3 bases short and J 5 bases short, with 11 bases between. This CDR3 is CASSWGRLNEKLFF. DNA of the CDR3: TGCGCCAGCAGCTGGGGACGGTTGAATGAAAAACTGTTTTTT.

This chain joins TRBV5-5 and TRBJ1-3; TRBD1 agrees at 7 bases. The V and J ends lost 4 bases and 4 bases, in that order; junction bases with no gene match: 8. The germline V gene encodes CDR1 SGHKS and CDR2 YYEKEE (reference sequence). The CDR3 is 15 residues long. CDR3 bases: TGTGCCAGCAGCCCCGGACAGGCGGGGGGAAACACCATATATTTT. Residues: CASSPGQAGGNTIYF. Full variable domain (outside the CDR3, taken from reference TRBV5-5 and TRBJ1-3): DAGVTQSPTHLIKTRGQQVTLRCSPISGHKSVSWYQQVLGQGPQFIFQYYEKEERGRGNFPDRFSARQFPNYSSELNVNALLLGDSALYLCASSPGQAGGNTIYFGEGSWLTVV.

The genes are TRBV4-2 and TRBJ2-1; a weak D match, TRBD1 (5 bases). This CDR3 region has 15 residues. Deletions cut 1 base from V and 5 bases from J, with 12 bases between. Germline V gives CDR1 LGHNA, CDR2 YNFKEQ. The CDR3 reads CASSQAGKGHNEQFF. CDR3 nucleotides: TGTGCCAGCAGCCAAGCTGGGAAGGGGCACAATGAGCAGTTCTTC.

The genes are TRBV11-2 and TRBJ1-1; D gene ambiguous. Trimming left V 2 bases short and J 1 base short, with 5 bases between. Germline V gene sequence: CDR1 SGHAT, CDR2 FQNNGV. The CDR3 extends over 13 amino acids. CDR3: CASSLRQNTEAFF. For the CDR3, the DNA is TGTGCCAGCAGCTTAAGGCAGAACACTGAAGCTTTCTTT. Full variable domain (rest looked up from reference TRBV11-2 and TRBJ1-1): EAGVAQSPRYKIIEKRQSVAFWCNPISGHATLYWYQQILGQGPKLLIQFQNNGVVDDSQLPKDRFSAERLKGVDSTLKIQPAKLEDSAVYLCASSLRQNTEAFFGQGTRLTVV.

The CDR3 region has the DNA TGCAGTGCTAGTGTGCAGGAACGACAGCCCCAGCATTTT. Encoded protein: CSASVQERQPQHF. The chain links TRBV20-1 to TRBJ1-5; D remains ambiguous. Germline-derived CDR1 and CDR2 are DFQATT and SNEGSKA (reference sequence). Trimming took 3 bases from V and 7 from J, leaving 13 bases between them. This CDR3 is built from 13 residues.

Details on this clone: Other DNA variants within this sample encode the same CDR3. The rearrangement joins TRBV5-1 to TRBJ1-2; D is possibly TRBD1 (6 bases). CDR1 SGHRS and CDR2 YFSETQ come from the germline V gene. The CDR3 contains 13 residues. Trimming pared 4 bases from V and 7 bases from J, leaving 14 bases between. CDR3 residues: CASSPSGGAGYTF. The DNA for the CDR3 is TGCGCCAGCAGCCCCAGTGGGGGGGCTGGCTACACCTTC.

The chain recombines TRBV7-9 with TRBJ2-5; 10 bases align to TRBD1. The CDR3 length is 14 residues. The V gene end was trimmed by 1 base and the J gene end by 4 bases; junction bases not matched to a gene: 0. Germline V lookup: CDR1 SEHNR, CDR2 FQNEAQ (reference sequence). DNA for the CDR3: TGTGCCAGCAGCTTAGGGACAGGGGGAGAGACCCAGTACTTC. Protein product: CASSLGTGGETQYF.

The chain carries TRBV4-1 and TRBJ2-7; TRBD1 is a possible D gene (5 bases). Germline CDR1 and CDR2: MGHRA and YSYEKL. CDR3 size: 13 residues. V was shortened by 4 bases and J by 5 bases, with 12 bases between the two germline ends. The CDR3 DNA follows: TGCGCCAGCAGCCCACTTACGGACAACGAGCAGTACTTC. Encoded protein: CASSPLTDNEQYF.

This chain links TRBV28 with TRBJ1-3, with D hard to call. CDR1 and CDR2 from the germline V gene are MDHEN and SYDVKM. The CDR3 runs to 14 residues. V dropped 2 bases and J dropped 2 bases, with 7 bases sitting between them. The CDR3 region is CASSLRITGNTIYF. CDR3 nucleotides: TGTGCCAGCAGTTTACGTATTACTGGAAACACCATATATTTT.

This chain connects TRBV5-5 to TRBJ2-7; maybe TRBD2 (6 bases). This CDR3 has 16 amino acids. V gave up 3 bases and J gave up 0 bases, with 16 bases separating them. Germline loops: CDR1 SGHKS, CDR2 YYEKEE (reference sequence). CDR3 sequence: CASSSYRDFPSYEQYF. CDR3 coding DNA: TGTGCCAGCAGCTCTTACCGGGACTTTCCCTCCTACGAGCAGTACTTC.

The chain uses TRBV5-1 and TRBJ2-5; weak D call: TRBD2 (6 bases). V lost 3 bases, J lost 1 base, and 10 bases lay in between. CDR3 length equals 14 residues. The germline V gene has CDR1 SGHRS and CDR2 YFSETQ. This chain's CDR3 is CASSSWDFQETQYF. CDR3 coding DNA: TGCGCCAGCAGCTCGTGGGACTTCCAAGAGACCCAGTACTTC.

This chain uses TRBV4-1 with TRBJ1-5; D is possibly TRBD1 (6 bases). The CDR3 totals 16 residues. Germline V gene lookup returns CDR1 MGHRA and CDR2 YSYEKL. V was shortened by 0 bases and J by 7 bases, with 16 bases between the two germline ends. CDR3 sequence: CASSQEGGRSSQPQHF. The CDR3 DNA follows: TGCGCCAGCAGCCAAGAGGGGGGGCGGTCCTCCCAGCCCCAGCATTTT.

This rearrangement joins TRBV10-3 to TRBJ1-2; 8 bases match TRBD1. The trim removed 5 bases at V and 5 bases at J, leaving 4 bases unmatched. The CDR3 loop spans 13 amino acids. Germline CDR1 reads ENHRY; CDR2 reads SYGVKD. CDR3 DNA: TGTGCCATCAGTACGGACAGGGTATATGGCTACACCTTC. This codes for CAISTDRVYGYTF.